Detailed here is one T cell receptor beta chain. There are 15 residues in the CDR3. CDR1 and CDR2 (germline): SGHNT, YYREEE (reference sequence). Trimming cost V 4 bases and J 6 bases; bases outside gene matches: 9. This entry belongs to a study of blood T cell repertoires in COVID-19. For the study at large: Specimens from acute and convalescent COVID-19 originated in the United States, Italy and Spain. From T cells, B-cell-depleted T cells, or PBMCs came the material, which was cDNA or gDNA.

Original analysis: Amplified reference gene primers provided the basis for estimating nucleated cell counts. The table came from immunoSEQ multiplex PCR; TCRdb's copy has only in-frame clones and leaves some out. That table gives V, J and clone size, and the DNA gave D and trimming. Seen here are some 150,000 clones, 85% to 90% observed once, and the top ten hold 15%. The chain links TRBV5-4 to TRBJ2-3; 9 bases match TRBD2. The sequenced sample was peripheral blood. The receptor was derived from a middle-aged woman with acute or convalescent COVID-19. This CDR3 is CASSLKAGGHDTQYF. The CDR3, as DNA: TGTGCCAGCAGCCTAAAAGCGGGGGGTCATGATACGCAGTATTTT. The variable domain in full, completed from reference TRBV5-4 and TRBJ2-3, reads ETGVTQSPTHLIKTRGQQVTLRCSSQSGHNTVSWYQQALGQGPQFIFQYYREEENGRGNFPPRFSGLQFPNYSSELNVNALELDDSALYLCASSLKAGGHDTQYFGPGTRLTVL.